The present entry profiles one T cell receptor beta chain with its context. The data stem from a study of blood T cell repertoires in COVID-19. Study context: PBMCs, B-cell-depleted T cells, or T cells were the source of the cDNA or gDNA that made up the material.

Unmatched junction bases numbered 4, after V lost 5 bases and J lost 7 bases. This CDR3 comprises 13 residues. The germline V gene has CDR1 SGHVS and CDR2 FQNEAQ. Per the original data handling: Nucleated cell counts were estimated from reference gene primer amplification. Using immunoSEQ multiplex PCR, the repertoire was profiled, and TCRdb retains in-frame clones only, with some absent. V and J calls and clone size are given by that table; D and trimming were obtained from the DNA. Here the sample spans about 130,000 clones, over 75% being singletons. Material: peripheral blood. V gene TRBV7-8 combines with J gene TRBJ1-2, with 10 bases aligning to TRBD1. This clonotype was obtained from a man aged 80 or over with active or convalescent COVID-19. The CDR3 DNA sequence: TGTGCCAGCAGCCCTCGGACAGGGGGTGGCTACACCTTC. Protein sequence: CASSPRTGGGYTF. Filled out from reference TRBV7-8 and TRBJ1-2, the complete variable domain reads GAGVSQSPRYKVAKRGQDVALRCDPISGHVSLFWYQQALGQGPEFLTYFQNEAQLDKSGLPSDRFFAERPEGSVSTLKIQRTQQEDSAVYLCASSPRTGGGYTFGSGTRLTVV.